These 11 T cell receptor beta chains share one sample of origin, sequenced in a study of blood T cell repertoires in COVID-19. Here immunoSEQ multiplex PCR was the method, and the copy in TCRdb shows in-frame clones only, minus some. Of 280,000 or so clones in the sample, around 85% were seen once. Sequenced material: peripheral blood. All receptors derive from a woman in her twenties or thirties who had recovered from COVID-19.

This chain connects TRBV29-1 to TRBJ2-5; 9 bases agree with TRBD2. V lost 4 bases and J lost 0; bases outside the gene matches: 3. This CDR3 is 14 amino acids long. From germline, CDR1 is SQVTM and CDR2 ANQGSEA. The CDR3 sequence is CSVVAGGNQETQYF. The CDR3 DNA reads TGCAGCGTTGTGGCGGGAGGGAACCAAGAGACCCAGTACTTC.

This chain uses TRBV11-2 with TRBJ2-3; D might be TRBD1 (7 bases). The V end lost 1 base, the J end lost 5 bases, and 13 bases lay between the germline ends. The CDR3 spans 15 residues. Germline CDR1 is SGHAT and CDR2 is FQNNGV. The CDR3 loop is CASSLVSGGKDTQYF. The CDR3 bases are TGTGCCAGCAGCTTAGTGTCAGGGGGGAAAGATACGCAGTATTTT.

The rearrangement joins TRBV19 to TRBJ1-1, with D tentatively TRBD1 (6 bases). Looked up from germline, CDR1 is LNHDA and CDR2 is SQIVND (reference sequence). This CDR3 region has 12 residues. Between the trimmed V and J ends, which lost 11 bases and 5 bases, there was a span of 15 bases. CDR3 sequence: CASGAPGTEAFF. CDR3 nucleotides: TGTGCCTCAGGGGCCCCGGGGACTGAAGCTTTCTTT.

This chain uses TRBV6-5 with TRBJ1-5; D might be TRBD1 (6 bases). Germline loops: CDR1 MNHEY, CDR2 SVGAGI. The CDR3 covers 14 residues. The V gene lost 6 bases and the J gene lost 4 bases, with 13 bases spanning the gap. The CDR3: CASRTGQGNQPQHF. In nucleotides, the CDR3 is TGTGCCAGCAGAACGGGGCAGGGGAATCAGCCCCAGCATTTT.

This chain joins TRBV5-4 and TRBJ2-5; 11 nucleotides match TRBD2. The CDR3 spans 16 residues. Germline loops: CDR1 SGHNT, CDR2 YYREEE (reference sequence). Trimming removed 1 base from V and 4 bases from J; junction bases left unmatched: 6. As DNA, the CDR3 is TGTGCCAGCAGCTTGCTCCTAGCGGGAGGCCGAGAGACCCAGTACTTC. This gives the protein CASSLLLAGGRETQYF. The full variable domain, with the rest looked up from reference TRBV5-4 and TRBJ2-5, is ETGVTQSPTHLIKTRGQQVTLRCSSQSGHNTVSWYQQALGQGPQFIFQYYREEENGRGNFPPRFSGLQFPNYSSELNVNALELDDSALYLCASSLLLAGGRETQYFGPGTRLLVL.

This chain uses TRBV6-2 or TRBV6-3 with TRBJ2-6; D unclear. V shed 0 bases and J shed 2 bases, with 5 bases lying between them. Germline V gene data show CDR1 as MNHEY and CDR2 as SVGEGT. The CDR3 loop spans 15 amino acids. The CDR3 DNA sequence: TGTGCCAGCAGTTACTCAGAGGCTGGGGCCAACGTCCTGACTTTC. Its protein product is CASSYSEAGANVLTF.

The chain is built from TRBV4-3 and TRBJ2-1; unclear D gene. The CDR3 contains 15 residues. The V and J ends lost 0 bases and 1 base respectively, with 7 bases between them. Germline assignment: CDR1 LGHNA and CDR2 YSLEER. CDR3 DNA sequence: TGCGCCAGCAGCCAAGACTTCGGGTCCTACAATGAGCAGTTCTTC. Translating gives CASSQDFGSYNEQFF.

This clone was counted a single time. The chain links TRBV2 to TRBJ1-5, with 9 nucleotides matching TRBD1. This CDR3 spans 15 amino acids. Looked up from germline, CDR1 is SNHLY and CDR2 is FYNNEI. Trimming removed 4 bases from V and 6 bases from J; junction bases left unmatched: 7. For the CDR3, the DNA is TGTGCCAGCAGTGTATCGGGACAGGGTCCTCAGCCCCAGCATTTT. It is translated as CASSVSGQGPQPQHF.

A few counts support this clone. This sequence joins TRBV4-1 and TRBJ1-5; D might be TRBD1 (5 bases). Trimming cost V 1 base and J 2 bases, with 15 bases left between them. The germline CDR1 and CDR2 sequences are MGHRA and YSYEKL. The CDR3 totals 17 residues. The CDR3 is CASSQVDMGLGNQPQHF. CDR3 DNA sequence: TGCGCCAGCAGCCAAGTTGATATGGGGCTCGGCAATCAGCCCCAGCATTTT.

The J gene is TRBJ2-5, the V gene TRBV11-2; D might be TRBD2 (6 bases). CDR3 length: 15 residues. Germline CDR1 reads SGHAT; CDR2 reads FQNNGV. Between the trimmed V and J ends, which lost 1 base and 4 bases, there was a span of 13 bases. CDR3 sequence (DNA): TGTGCCAGCAGCTTAGCCCGCGGGGCCGGAGAGACCCAGTACTTC. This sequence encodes CASSLARGAGETQYF.

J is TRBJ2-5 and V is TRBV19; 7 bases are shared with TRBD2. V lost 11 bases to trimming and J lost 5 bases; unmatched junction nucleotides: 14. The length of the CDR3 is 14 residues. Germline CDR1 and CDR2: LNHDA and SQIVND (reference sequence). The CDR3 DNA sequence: TGTGCCTCTAACGGGGGGATGCTGGGGGAGACCCAGTACTTC. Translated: CASNGGMLGETQYF.